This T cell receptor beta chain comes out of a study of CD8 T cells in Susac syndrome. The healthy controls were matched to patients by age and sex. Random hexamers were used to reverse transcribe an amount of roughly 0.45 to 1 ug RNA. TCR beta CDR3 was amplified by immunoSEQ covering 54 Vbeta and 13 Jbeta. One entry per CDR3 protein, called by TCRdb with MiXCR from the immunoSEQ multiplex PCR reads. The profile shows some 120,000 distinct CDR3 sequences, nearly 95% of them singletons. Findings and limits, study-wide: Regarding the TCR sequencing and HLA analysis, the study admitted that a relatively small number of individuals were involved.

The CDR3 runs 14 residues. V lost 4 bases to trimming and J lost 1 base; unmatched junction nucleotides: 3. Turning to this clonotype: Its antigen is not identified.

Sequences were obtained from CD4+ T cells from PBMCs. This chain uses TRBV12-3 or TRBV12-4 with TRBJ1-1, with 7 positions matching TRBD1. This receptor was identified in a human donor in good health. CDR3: CASSSGGQNTEAFF. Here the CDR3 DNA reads TGTGCCAGCAGTTCAGGGGGGCAGAACACTGAAGCTTTCTTT.